The subject of this entry is one T cell receptor beta chain. The antigen remains unidentified. Over chemoradiotherapy, repertoires were sampled more than once. Trimming took 6 bases from V and 1 from J, leaving 10 bases between them. Germline CDR1 ENHRY, CDR2 SYGVKD. The CDR3 covers 13 residues. This record comes from a study of chemoradiotherapy in HPV16-positive cancers. In the study overall: Candidate HPV-specific T-cell clones and common TCR motifs came from functional assays in a couple of HPV16-positive patients.

The table came from immunoSEQ multiplex PCR; TCRdb's copy has only in-frame clones and leaves some out. Among 3,000 or so clones listed, around 92% were seen once. Study results and limitations: The functional HPV-specific definition rests on just two HPV16-positive patients. Candidate HPV-specific clones and E7-related TCR motifs grew in tumor during treatment.

The clonotype was recovered from a human donor with HPV-associated anogenital cancer. J is TRBJ2-7 and V is TRBV10-3; maybe TRBD1 (6 bases). The sample in question was tumor tissue, obtained from a patient who underwent chemoradiotherapy. In nucleotides, the CDR3 is TGTGCCATCAGCCGGGACAATTCCTACGAGCAGTACTTC. Translating it yields CAISRDNSYEQYF.